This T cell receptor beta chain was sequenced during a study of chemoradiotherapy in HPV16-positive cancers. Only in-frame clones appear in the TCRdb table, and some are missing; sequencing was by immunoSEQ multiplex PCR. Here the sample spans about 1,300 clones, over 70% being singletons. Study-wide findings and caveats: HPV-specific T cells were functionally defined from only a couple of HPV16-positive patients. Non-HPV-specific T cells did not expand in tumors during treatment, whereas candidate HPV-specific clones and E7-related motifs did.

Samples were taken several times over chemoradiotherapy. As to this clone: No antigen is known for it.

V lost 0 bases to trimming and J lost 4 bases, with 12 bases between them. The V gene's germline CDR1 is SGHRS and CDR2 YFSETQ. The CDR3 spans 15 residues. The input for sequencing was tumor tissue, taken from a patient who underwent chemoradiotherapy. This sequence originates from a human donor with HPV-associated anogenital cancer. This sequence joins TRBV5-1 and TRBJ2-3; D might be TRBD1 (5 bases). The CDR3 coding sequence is TGCGCCAGCAGCTTGGAGGGGATAGAGGCAGATACGCAGTATTTT. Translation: CASSLEGIEADTQYF. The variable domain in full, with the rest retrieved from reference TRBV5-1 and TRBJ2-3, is KAGVTQTPRYLIKTRGQQVTLSCSPISGHRSVSWYQQTPGQGLQFLFEYFSETQRNKGNFPGRFSGRQFSNSRSEMNVSTLELGDSALYLCASSLEGIEADTQYFGPGTRLTVL.